This entry is about one TCR beta chain. Germline V gene data show CDR1 as ENHRY and CDR2 as SYGVKD. V was clipped by 0 bases and J by 2 bases, with 11 bases between them. The CDR3 extends over 15 amino acids. This entry is derived from a study of blood T cell repertoires in COVID-19. Across the whole study: Spain, Italy and the United States supplied samples that represented acute and convalescent COVID-19.

Only in-frame clones appear in the TCRdb table, and some are missing; sequencing was by immunoSEQ multiplex PCR. The sample holds about 480,000 clones; around 88% are singletons and the top ten take around 12%. This sequence originates from a woman aged 45-59 years with COVID-19, enrolled during active disease. This chain links TRBV10-3 with TRBJ2-7; weak D call: TRBD1 (5 bases). Sequencing used peripheral blood. The CDR3: CAISESNRSPYEQYF. The CDR3 nucleotides read TGTGCCATCAGTGAGTCCAACAGGAGCCCCTACGAGCAGTACTTC.